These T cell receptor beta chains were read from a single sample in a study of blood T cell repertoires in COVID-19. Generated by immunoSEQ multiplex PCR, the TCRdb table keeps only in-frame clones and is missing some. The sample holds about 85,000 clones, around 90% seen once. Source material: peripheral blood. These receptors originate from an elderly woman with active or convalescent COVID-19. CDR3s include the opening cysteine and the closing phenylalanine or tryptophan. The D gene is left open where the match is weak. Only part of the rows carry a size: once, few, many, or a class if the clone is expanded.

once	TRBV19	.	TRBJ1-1	TGTGCCACCCGAGAGGTGGGGGGGGCCGGCACTGAAGCTTTCTTT	CATREVGGAGTEAFF
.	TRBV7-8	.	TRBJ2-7	TGTGCCAGCAGCTTAGCCTCTAAGGGGTCCTCGGGCGAGCAGTACTTC	CASSLASKGSSGEQYF
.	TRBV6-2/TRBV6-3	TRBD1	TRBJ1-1	TGTGCCAGCAGTACGCAACCGGGACAGGGGTATACTGAAGCTTTCTTT	CASSTQPGQGYTEAFF
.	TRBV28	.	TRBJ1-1	TGTGCCAGCAGTTCGGATCAGAGGAGTGAAGCTTTCTTT	CASSSDQRSEAFF
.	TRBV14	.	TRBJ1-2	TGTGCCAGCAGCCAAGAGAACGGGTCGGAAGGCTACTATGGCTACACCTTC	CASSQENGSEGYYGYTF
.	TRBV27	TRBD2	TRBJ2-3	TGTGCCAGCAGTTTCGCTAGCGGCCTTAGCGCAGATACGCAGTATTTT	CASSFASGLSADTQYF
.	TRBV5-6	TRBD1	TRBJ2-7	TGTGCCAGCAGCGAAGGGACAGGGCATTACGAGCAGTACTTC	CASSEGTGHYEQYF
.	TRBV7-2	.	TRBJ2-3	TGTGCCAGCAGCCCCTACCTTAGCACAGATACGCAGTATTTT	CASSPYLSTDTQYF
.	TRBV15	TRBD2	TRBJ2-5	TGTGCCACCAGCAGCGGACTAGCGGGAGGTGAGACCCAGTACTTC	CATSSGLAGGETQYF
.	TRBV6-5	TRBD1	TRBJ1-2	TGTGCCAGCAGTTCCAATCCCGACAGGGGTGACTATGGCTACACCTTC	CASSSNPDRGDYGYTF